These 20 T cell receptor beta chains came from one sample sequenced in a study of spatial heterogeneity in lung cancer (dated by TCRdb to the late 2010s). The library was built by means of 5' RACE. Sequencer: NextSeq 500. TCRdb reprocessing: public reads trimmed at Q25 with fastp, clones called with MiXCR, in-frame beta chains kept. Every distinct CDR3 protein forms one entry, paired with its most common genes and DNA. The sample includes roughly 10,000 distinct CDR3 sequences, with approximately 12% observed a single time. The ten top clones hold approximately 14% of the sample. Their recognized antigens are unknown. The investigation overall reported the following: The number of expanded intratumoral alpha and beta TCRs correlated with the tumor nonsynonymous mutation count.

The time point label, as the study defines it: sample taken at primary tumor resection. Sequences were derived from lung tumor tissue, sampled at surgery. Every receptor here comes from a female donor with early-stage non-small cell lung cancer.

By frequency in the sample, this clonotype is medium-sized. CDR3 sequence reads: CSAREDRGNQPQHF. In nucleotides, the CDR3 is TGCAGTGCTAGAGAGGACAGGGGCAATCAGCCCCAGCATTTT. The chain is built from TRBV20-1 and TRBJ1-5; 8 bases line up with TRBD1. Trimming cost V 0 bases and J 2 bases; bases outside gene matches: 0. This CDR3 has 14 residues. Germline V lookup: CDR1 DFQATT, CDR2 SNEGSKA (reference sequence).

This clonotype was seen a few times. At one of its ends the junction is not consistent with the germline gene, which may arise from a read error. The gene calls are TRBV5-5 and TRBJ2-2, with D maybe TRBD1 (5 bases). The CDR3 is 13 amino acids. The germline CDR1 and CDR2 sequences are SGHKS and YYEKEE (reference sequence). The CDR3, as DNA: TGCGATGACAGAATCGACTTAAACACTGAGCTGTTTTTT. Its protein product is CDDRIDLNTELFF.

The V call is TRBV10-3, the J call TRBJ2-3, with TRBD1 identical over 9 bases. There are 15 residues in the CDR3. V gave up 8 bases and J gave up 3 bases; unmatched junction bases: 9. CDR1 and CDR2 from the germline V gene are ENHRY and SYGVKD. The CDR3 DNA is TGTGCCATCGACCAGGGACAGGGTGGAACAGATACGCAGTATTTT. This codes for CAIDQGQGGTDTQYF.

This clonotype was seen only a few times. The CDR3 DNA reads TGTGCCAGCAGTTTGGGGGTTTACTATGGCTACACCTTC. This translates into CASSLGVYYGYTF. The genes are TRBV27 and TRBJ1-2; D is possibly TRBD1 (5 bases). The CDR3 covers 13 residues. Deletions cut 3 bases from V and 3 bases from J, with 8 bases between. CDR1 and CDR2 (germline): MNHEY, SMNVEV (reference sequence).

Judged by abundance, this clonotype is medium-sized (0.01 to 0.1%). The chain carries TRBV6-5 and TRBJ1-4; D may be TRBD1 (6 bases). Per germline, CDR1 MNHEY and CDR2 SVGAGI. Trimming removed 6 bases from V and 0 bases from J, with 17 bases in between. The CDR3 is 17 residues long. CDR3 sequence (DNA): TGTGCCAGCAGACGGTCGACAGGACTCACAACTAATGAAAAACTGTTTTTT. Protein: CASRRSTGLTTNEKLFF.

This clonotype is medium-sized within its sample. This chain connects TRBV20-1 to TRBJ2-1; a possible D gene is TRBD1 (6 bases). The V end was cut by 5 bases, the J end by 15 bases, with 20 bases between. Germline V lookup: CDR1 DFQATT, CDR2 SNEGSKA (reference sequence). The CDR3 has 12 residues. CDR3 DNA: TGCAGTGCTTCTTCTACCGGGACAAATCCGTTCTTC. Its protein is CSASSTGTNPFF.

This clonotype turned up a few times. This chain uses TRBV20-1 with TRBJ1-2, with D possibly being TRBD1 (6 bases). The CDR3 is made up of 14 amino acids. The V end was cut by 6 bases, the J end by 8 bases, with 22 bases between. Germline loops: CDR1 DFQATT, CDR2 SNEGSKA (reference sequence). The CDR3 DNA follows: TGCAGTGCCGAGGGAGGACAGAACAGGGACGGCTACACCTTC. Translated: CSAEGGQNRDGYTF.

V is TRBV4-2 and J is TRBJ2-4; D perhaps matches TRBD1 (6 bases). The V gene's germline CDR1 is LGHNA and CDR2 YNFKEQ. V lost 4 bases and J lost 1, with 14 bases in between. CDR3 length: 16 amino acids. The CDR3 sequence is CASSLGQSPAKNIQYF. Written as DNA, the CDR3 is TGTGCCAGCAGCCTTGGACAGAGTCCCGCCAAAAACATTCAGTACTTC.

In its sample, this clonotype was seen a few times. The rearrangement links TRBV7-2 to TRBJ2-3; 8 bases agree with TRBD1. The V gene end was trimmed by 1 base and the J gene end by 6 bases; junction bases not matched to a gene: 6. Germline-derived CDR1 and CDR2 are SGHTA and FQGNSA. CDR3 length: 15 amino acids. As DNA, the CDR3 is TGTGCCAGCAGCTTAGTCGCAGGGGGCAAGGATACGCAGTATTTT. It yields the protein CASSLVAGGKDTQYF. Based on the CDR3 plus reference TRBV7-2 and TRBJ2-3, the full variable domain is GAGVSQSPSNKVTEKGKDVELRCDPISGHTALYWYRQSLGQGLEFLIYFQGNSAPDKSGLPSDRFSAERTGGSVSTLTIQRTQQEDSAVYLCASSLVAGGKDTQYFGPGTRLTVL.

This clonotype was seen once. J is TRBJ2-3 and V is TRBV5-6, with 8 nucleotides matching TRBD1. Germline CDR1 is SGHDT and CDR2 is YYEEEE. V shed 4 bases and J 0 bases; nucleotides not matched to a gene: 7. The CDR3 is 16 residues long. The DNA of the CDR3 is TGTGCCAGCAGCCGACGGACAGGGACAAGCACAGATACGCAGTATTTT. The encoded protein is CASSRRTGTSTDTQYF.

This clonotype was observed at least ten times. A read error may produce the germline difference seen at one junction end. The chain uses TRBV13 and TRBJ1-1, with a weak D call TRBD1 (5 bases). From germline, CDR1 is PRHDT and CDR2 FYEKMQ (reference sequence). CDR3 size: 12 residues. Here the CDR3 reads CASSFIGTEAFF. In DNA, the CDR3 is TGTGCCAGCAGCTTCATAGGGACTGAAGCTTTTTTT.

This clonotype is termed medium-sized (0.01 to 0.1%). This chain joins TRBV11-2 and TRBJ1-3; the D is unclear. The V gene lost 0 bases and the J gene lost 1 base, with 7 bases spanning the gap. This CDR3 is 15 amino acids long. Germline-derived CDR1 and CDR2 are SGHAT and FQNNGV. The CDR3 DNA reads as TGTGCCAGCAGCTTAGAGGGCGGGTCTGGAAACACCATATATTTT. This codes for CASSLEGGSGNTIYF.

This clonotype is medium-sized in the sample. V and J are TRBV18 and TRBJ1-3; unclear D gene. The CDR3 has 11 amino acids. Germline CDR1 and CDR2: KGHSH and LQKENI. Trimming removed 5 bases from V and 2 bases from J, with 1 base in between. CDR3 loop: CASSAGNTIYF. The CDR3 region has the DNA TGTGCCAGCTCAGCTGGAAACACCATATATTTT.

The CDR3 spells CASSEARSQGPGGEQFF. In nucleotides, the CDR3 is TGTGCCAGCAGTGAAGCACGTTCTCAGGGGCCAGGAGGGGAGCAGTTCTTC. V gene TRBV2 combines with J gene TRBJ2-1; either TRBD1 or TRBD2 may supply D (6 bases each). V was shortened by 0 bases and J by 10 bases, with 22 bases between the two germline ends. The germline V gene encodes CDR1 SNHLY and CDR2 FYNNEI. This CDR3 is built from 17 residues. The entire variable domain, with the rest obtained from reference TRBV2 and TRBJ2-1, is as follows: EPEVTQTPSHQVTQMGQEVILRCVPISNHLYFYWYRQILGQKVEFLVSFYNNEISEKSEIFDDQFSVERPDGSNFTLKIRSTKLEDSAMYFCASSEARSQGPGGEQFFGPGTRLTVL.

In its sample, this clonotype is medium-sized (0.01 to 0.1%). This chain joins TRBV6-5 and TRBJ1-5; the D gene is possibly TRBD1 (5 bases). CDR3 size: 14 residues. V was trimmed by 0 bases and J by 7 bases, leaving 10 bases between them. Looked up from germline, CDR1 is MNHEY and CDR2 is SVGAGI. Here the CDR3 reads CASSYSAGRQPQHF. Here the CDR3 DNA reads TGTGCCAGCAGTTACTCAGCAGGGCGCCAGCCCCAGCATTTT.

The chain is built from TRBV3-1 and TRBJ2-3; D might be TRBD2 (6 bases). Trimming removed 2 bases at V and 1 base at J, with 7 bases between. Germline lookup yields CDR1 LGHDT and CDR2 YNNKEL (reference sequence). The CDR3 covers 14 residues. The CDR3 bases are TGTGCCAGCAGCCAACGCGGGGGCACAGATACGCAGTATTTT. It codes for CASSQRGGTDTQYF.

By sample fraction, this clonotype is medium-sized. The CDR3 DNA follows: TGTGCCAGCACCACGCACAACACCGGGGAGCTGTTTTTT. Translation: CASTTHNTGELFF. The V gene is TRBV9, the J gene TRBJ2-2; D remains unclear. Per the germline V gene, CDR1 is SGDLS and CDR2 is YYNGEE. Trimming removed 6 bases at V and 2 bases at J, with 8 bases between. The CDR3 is made up of 13 amino acids.

V usage is TRBV12-3 or TRBV12-4 and J usage is TRBJ1-1, with D possibly matching TRBD1 (5 bases). The CDR3 totals 15 residues. Trimming took 0 bases from V and 4 from J, leaving 12 bases between them. In nucleotides, the CDR3 is TGTGCCAGCAGTTTAGCGCTCGCCGGGACCACTGAAGCTTTCTTT. The encoded protein is CASSLALAGTTEAFF.

The chain employs TRBV2 and TRBJ2-7; D not resolved. The CDR3 spans 13 residues. Trimming pared 7 bases from V and 1 base from J, leaving 11 bases between. Germline CDR1 SNHLY, CDR2 FYNNEI. CDR3 DNA: TGTGCCAGCAATCGGGCAACTTCCTACGAGCAGTACTTC. It translates to CASNRATSYEQYF.

This clonotype was seen only a few times. A junction end diverges from the germline sequence, so it may reflect a read error. The chain joins TRBV12-3 or TRBV12-4 to TRBJ1-2; D not certain. The CDR3 spans 13 residues. The CDR3 loop reads CTSSLRASYGYTF. For the CDR3, the DNA is TGTACCAGCAGTTTGAGGGCCTCCTATGGCTACACCTTC.